The clone carrying this T cell receptor (beta chain) was detected only a few times. The sample belongs to a study of blood T cell repertoires in COVID-19. At the level of the study: Samples of COVID-19 (acute and convalescent) were obtained from the United States, Italy and Spain. T cells, B-cell-depleted T cells, or PBMCs provided the cDNA or gDNA that served as material.

Original processing notes: Amplification of reference gene primers was used by the study to estimate nucleated cell counts. Clones were sequenced by immunoSEQ multiplex PCR, and TCRdb holds only the in-frame ones, with some missing. The D gene and trimming were derived from the DNA, and the V and J assignments and clone size from that table. The repertoire has about 100,000 clones, about 84% of them found once; the top ten carry 9.5% to 15%. Germline V gene data show CDR1 as MGHDK and CDR2 as SYGVNS. CDR3 size: 15 residues. V shed 4 bases and J 5 bases; nucleotides not matched to a gene: 4. The sample comprised peripheral blood. This TCR was sampled from a human donor in a cohort sampled during active COVID-19. The chain has TRBV25-1 and TRBJ2-1; TRBD2 matches 11 bases. CDR3 nucleotide sequence: TGTGCCAGCAGTGGTACTAGCGGGGGTCACAATGAGCAGTTCTTC. Protein sequence: CASSGTSGGHNEQFF.